This TCR beta chain came from a study of blood T cell repertoires in COVID-19. The germline V gene has CDR1 SGHAT and CDR2 FQNNGV. Trimming left V 1 base short and J 6 bases short, with 12 bases between. This CDR3 spans 14 amino acids. In the authors' methods: The assay estimated nucleated cells by amplifying reference gene primers. This table comes from immunoSEQ multiplex PCR, and its TCRdb copy is limited to in-frame clones, with some not included. Clone size and V and J calls were adopted from that table, with D and trimming inferred from the DNA. The sample has around 170,000 clones, around 80% seen once; the top ten hold roughly 12%. This study enrolled people aged about 18 to 95 from about two dozen US geographic areas. Symptom resolution, clearance, or two negative PCRs marked donors in Cohort 3 as recovered.

The receptor was isolated from a middle-aged man who had recovered from COVID-19. The sample consisted of PBMCs or T cells enriched from blood (not recorded which). V gene TRBV11-2 combines with J gene TRBJ1-2; D remains unclear. The CDR3 bases are TGTGCCAGCAGCTTAGTGGATAGAGCGAATGGCTACACCTTC. Translation: CASSLVDRANGYTF.